The entry below describes one T cell receptor beta chain. Its antigen is unknown. Germline V gene data show CDR1 as KGHDR and CDR2 as SFDVKD. This CDR3 is built from 17 residues. With 4 bases clipped from V and 2 bases from J, the junction kept 7 bases outside the gene matches. These data belong to a study of T-cell memory formation after mild COVID-19. Study-wide findings and caveats: Clones shrinking between day 15 and 85 showed a balanced CD4/CD8 split, and those that grew later tilted toward CD4+. SARS-CoV-2 specificity was not confirmed for second-wave clones peaking on day 37.

5'RACE, which relied on constant-segment primers, yielded TCR alpha and TCR beta cDNA libraries carrying sample barcodes and UMIs. TCRdb recomputed calls from the 5' RACE reads with MiXCR, one row per CDR3 protein. The sample has about 340,000 distinct CDR3 sequences; about 15% are singletons. The TCR was taken from a man aged 18 to 30 who had mild COVID-19 (a few samples of this study predate the infection). Cell type and time point are not known. Specimen: PBMCs or a T cell subset sorted from them (not recorded which). The chain joins TRBV24-1 to TRBJ2-1; 10 positions match TRBD2. The chain's CDR3 is CATSEPGLADPYNEQFF. CDR3 DNA sequence: TGTGCCACCAGTGAACCCGGACTAGCGGACCCCTACAATGAGCAGTTCTTC.